Each of the 21 T cell receptor beta chains below was sequenced from the same sample in a study of blood T cell repertoires in COVID-19. Assay used: immunoSEQ multiplex PCR; TCRdb lists only in-frame clones, some missing. The top ten hold about 2.5% of the sample, which has about 75,000 clones, about 90% seen once. Sequenced: peripheral blood. The receptor set was obtained from a human donor in a cohort sampled during active COVID-19.

This clone was counted between two and nine times. The rearrangement links TRBV5-5 to TRBJ1-2; 9 nucleotides align to TRBD1. The CDR3 totals 16 residues. V trimming: 4 bases; J trimming: 3 bases; junction bases outside the gene matches: 10. CDR1 is SGHKS, CDR2 YYEKEE, per germline (reference sequence). CDR3 coding DNA: TGTGCCAGCAGCATCCGACAGGGGGGACTATACTATGGCTACACCTTC. This translates into CASSIRQGGLYYGYTF.

The chain employs TRBV7-2 and TRBJ2-7; 10 nucleotides align to TRBD2. There are 17 residues in the CDR3. V gave up 7 bases and J gave up 10 bases; unmatched junction bases: 22. CDR1 is SGHTA and CDR2 is FQGNSA in the germline V gene. CDR3 loop: CASTDPIRASGRLNQYF. The CDR3 DNA is TGTGCCAGCACCGATCCCATACGGGCTAGCGGGAGACTAAATCAGTACTTC. Variable domain in full (rest from reference TRBV7-2 and TRBJ2-7): GAGVSQSPSNKVTEKGKDVELRCDPISGHTALYWYRQSLGQGLEFLIYFQGNSAPDKSGLPSDRFSAERTGGSVSTLTIQRTQQEDSAVYLCASTDPIRASGRLNQYFGPGTRLTVT.

The chain combines TRBV4-2 with TRBJ2-1, with D possibly matching TRBD1 (5 bases). The CDR3 runs to 15 residues. In germline, CDR1 is LGHNA, CDR2 YNFKEQ. V lost 7 bases and J 0 bases, leaving 13 bases between the germline ends. For the CDR3, the DNA is TGTGCCAGCAAACCACGACAGAGCTCCTACAATGAGCAGTTCTTC. Translation gives CASKPRQSSYNEQFF.

The chain joins TRBV5-6 to TRBJ2-6; 9 bases map to TRBD1. Unmatched junction bases numbered 4, after V lost 0 bases and J lost 0 bases. This CDR3 has 18 residues. Germline V gene sequence: CDR1 SGHDT, CDR2 YYEEEE. CDR3 amino acids: CASSLVGQGSSGANVLTF. In DNA form, the CDR3 reads TGTGCCAGCAGCTTGGTGGGACAGGGAAGCTCTGGGGCCAACGTCCTGACTTTC.

The chain carries TRBV7-3 and TRBJ2-1; 9 bases agree with TRBD1. The CDR3 loop spans 16 amino acids. J lost 5 bases, V lost 5 bases, and 10 bases had no gene match. The germline gives CDR1 SGHTA, CDR2 FQGTGA. CDR3 protein: CASSPRGTGINNEQFF. The CDR3 DNA reads as TGTGCCAGCAGCCCCCGTGGGACAGGGATTAACAATGAGCAGTTCTTC. The full variable domain, its missing parts supplied by reference TRBV7-3 and TRBJ2-1, is GAGVSQTPSNKVTEKGKYVELRCDPISGHTALYWYRQSLGQGPEFLIYFQGTGAADDSGLPNDRFFAVRPEGSVSTLKIQRTERGDSAVYLCASSPRGTGINNEQFFGPGTRLTVL.

The chain joins TRBV6-5 to TRBJ1-3, with a possible D match to TRBD1 (5 bases). V was cut by 8 bases and J by 0 bases, with 14 bases left in between. Germline values: CDR1 MNHEY, CDR2 SVGAGI. The CDR3 contains 15 residues. CDR3 coding DNA: TGTGCCAGCGGTCGCCAGGGTGTCTCTGGAAACACCATATATTTT. The encoded protein is CASGRQGVSGNTIYF.

The chain carries TRBV29-1 and TRBJ1-5, with TRBD1 matching over 9 bases. Looked up from germline, CDR1 is SQVTM and CDR2 is ANQGSEA. The CDR3 is 14 residues long. The ends lost 4 bases at V and 5 bases at J; junction bases unmatched: 6. For the CDR3, the DNA is TGCAGCGTTGGATGGGACAGGGCTGATCAGCCCCAGCATTTT. Its translation is CSVGWDRADQPQHF.

The chain carries TRBV27 and TRBJ1-5; the D gene is possibly TRBD1 (5 bases). Germline assignment: CDR1 MNHEY and CDR2 SMNVEV (reference sequence). V was clipped by 0 bases and J by 3 bases, with 9 bases between them. The CDR3 runs to 15 residues. CDR3 sequence (DNA): TGTGCCAGCAGTTTATCGACAGATCCCAATCAGCCCCAGCATTTT. Protein product: CASSLSTDPNQPQHF.

The chain is built from TRBV5-1 and TRBJ2-1; TRBD2 aligns across 7 bases. The germline CDR1 and CDR2 sequences are SGHRS and YFSETQ. This CDR3 is built from 13 residues. The junction had 4 bases not matched to a gene; V was cut back by 6 bases and J by 4 bases. CDR3 region: CASTMGGYNEQFF. The CDR3 DNA reads TGCGCCAGCACCATGGGGGGGTACAATGAGCAGTTCTTC.

The chain carries TRBV6-5 and TRBJ1-4; perhaps TRBD1 as D (6 bases). The V gene lost 7 bases and the J gene lost 5 bases, with 14 bases spanning the gap. The germline CDR1 and CDR2 sequences are MNHEY and SVGAGI. The CDR3 runs to 14 residues. The CDR3 here is CASIAGAQNEKLFF. For the CDR3, the DNA is TGTGCCAGCATCGCAGGGGCCCAAAATGAAAAACTGTTTTTT.

This clone is a singleton in its sample. The chain joins TRBV28 to TRBJ1-5, with D possibly being TRBD1 (6 bases). Germline lookup yields CDR1 MDHEN and CDR2 SYDVKM. The CDR3 has 14 residues. Between the trimmed V and J ends, which lost 10 bases and 3 bases, there was a span of 16 bases. This CDR3 is CAIGEGGVNQPQHF. The CDR3, as DNA: TGTGCCATCGGGGAGGGGGGGGTCAATCAGCCCCAGCATTTT.

V usage is TRBV5-1 and J usage is TRBJ1-2; TRBD1 aligns across 7 bases. The V gene end was trimmed by 0 bases and the J gene end by 6 bases; junction bases not matched to a gene: 5. The V gene's germline CDR1 is SGHRS and CDR2 YFSETQ. The CDR3 is 14 residues long. Here the CDR3 DNA reads TGCGCCAGCAGCTTGGGACAGGGCGCGCATGGCTACACCTTC. This gives the protein CASSLGQGAHGYTF.

V usage is TRBV18 and J usage is TRBJ2-7; 11 bases match TRBD1. The V and J ends lost 1 base and 6 bases, in that order; junction bases with no gene match: 2. Germline loops: CDR1 KGHSH, CDR2 LQKENI. This CDR3 has 14 amino acids. CDR3 residues: CASSPRTGGAEQYF. The CDR3 region has the DNA TGTGCCAGCTCACCACGGACAGGGGGCGCCGAGCAGTACTTC.

The rearrangement joins TRBV7-8 to TRBJ2-2; 7 bases align to TRBD1. The trim removed 7 bases at V and 4 bases at J, leaving 9 bases unmatched. CDR1 and CDR2 from the germline V gene are SGHVS and FQNEAQ. The CDR3 loop spans 15 amino acids. The CDR3 DNA follows: TGTGCCAGCAAATCGACAGGGTTGGGCACCGGGGAGCTGTTTTTT. Its translation: CASKSTGLGTGELFF.

CDR3 sequence (DNA): TGCGCCAGCAGCCAAGATGTCCAGGGAGGTCAGCCCCAGCATTTT. Translated: CASSQDVQGGQPQHF. The chain joins TRBV4-1 to TRBJ1-5; weak D call: TRBD1 (5 bases). The germline V gene encodes CDR1 MGHRA and CDR2 YSYEKL. V was trimmed by 0 bases and J by 6 bases, leaving 12 bases between them. The CDR3 totals 15 residues.

V is TRBV6-5 and J is TRBJ1-4, with unresolved D. Trimming removed 5 bases from V and 8 bases from J, with 3 bases in between. Germline CDR1 MNHEY, CDR2 SVGAGI. The CDR3 runs 10 residues. The CDR3 nucleotides read TGTGCCAGCAGTCTAGAAAAACTGTTTTTT. It codes for CASSLEKLFF.

The J gene is TRBJ2-1, the V gene TRBV12-3 or TRBV12-4; tentatively, D is TRBD1 (5 bases). This CDR3 spans 13 amino acids. The V gene lost 2 bases and the J gene lost 10 bases, with 12 bases spanning the gap. The CDR3 bases are TGTGCCAGCAGTTTAAGGGGTAGAGCCGAGCAGTTCTTC. Its protein is CASSLRGRAEQFF.

The rearrangement links TRBV7-2 to TRBJ2-3; 7 nucleotides line up with TRBD1. This CDR3 region has 14 residues. Trimming at V came to 5 bases and at J to 2 bases, leaving 4 bases not matched to a gene. Per germline, CDR1 SGHTA and CDR2 FQGNSA. Written as DNA, the CDR3 is TGTGCCAGCAGCGCCGGGACAGCCACAGATACGCAGTATTTT. Its translation is CASSAGTATDTQYF.

This sequence joins TRBV6-1 and TRBJ2-5; 12 nucleotides agree with TRBD2. The J segment lost 5 bases and the V segment lost 3 bases, leaving 7 bases of the junction unmatched. From germline, CDR1 is MNHNS and CDR2 SASEGT. The CDR3 extends over 16 amino acids. This CDR3 reads CASSELAGGPWETQYF. DNA of the CDR3: TGTGCCAGCAGTGAGCTAGCGGGAGGGCCCTGGGAGACCCAGTACTTC.

The chain has TRBV6-2 or TRBV6-3 and TRBJ2-7, with TRBD1 matching 9 bases. This CDR3 region has 13 residues. Germline CDR1 and CDR2: MNHEY and SVGEGT. With V trimmed by 5 bases and J by 5 bases, 4 bases remained unmatched. The DNA of the CDR3 is TGTGCCAGCAGTGGGACAGGGAAAAACGAGCAGTACTTC. Translated, it gives CASSGTGKNEQYF.

The genes are TRBV6-5 and TRBJ2-7; 10 nucleotides agree with TRBD1. With V trimmed by 2 bases and J by 3 bases, 4 bases remained unmatched. The germline V gene has CDR1 MNHEY and CDR2 SVGAGI. The CDR3 runs to 15 residues. The CDR3 is CASSYTGTGVYEQYF. CDR3 nucleotides: TGTGCCAGCAGTTACACCGGGACAGGGGTCTACGAGCAGTACTTC.